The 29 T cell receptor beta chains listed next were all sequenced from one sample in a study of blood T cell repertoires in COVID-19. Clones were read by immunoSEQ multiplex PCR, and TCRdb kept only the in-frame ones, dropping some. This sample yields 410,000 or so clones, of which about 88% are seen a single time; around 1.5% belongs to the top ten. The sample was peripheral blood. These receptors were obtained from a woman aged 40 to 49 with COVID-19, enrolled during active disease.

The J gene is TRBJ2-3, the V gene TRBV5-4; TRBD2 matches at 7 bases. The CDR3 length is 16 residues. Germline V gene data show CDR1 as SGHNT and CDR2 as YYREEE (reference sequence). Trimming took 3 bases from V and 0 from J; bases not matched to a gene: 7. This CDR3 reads CASSSGGTRSTDTQYF. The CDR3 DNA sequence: TGTGCCAGCAGCTCCGGGGGGACGAGGAGCACAGATACGCAGTATTTT.

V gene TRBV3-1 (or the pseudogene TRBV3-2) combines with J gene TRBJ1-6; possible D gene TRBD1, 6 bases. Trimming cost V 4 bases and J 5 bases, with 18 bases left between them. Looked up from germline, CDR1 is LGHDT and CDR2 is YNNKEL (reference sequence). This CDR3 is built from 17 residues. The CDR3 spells CASSPASNRVHNSPLHF. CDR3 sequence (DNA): TGTGCCAGCAGCCCCGCTTCCAACAGGGTACATAATTCACCCCTCCACTTT.

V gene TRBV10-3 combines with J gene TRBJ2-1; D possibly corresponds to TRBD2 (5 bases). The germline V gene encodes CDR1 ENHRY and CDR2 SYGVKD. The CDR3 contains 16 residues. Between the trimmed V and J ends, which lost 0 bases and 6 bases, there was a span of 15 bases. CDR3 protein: CAISESERIASNEQFF. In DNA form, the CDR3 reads TGTGCCATCAGTGAGTCTGAGCGAATAGCGAGCAATGAGCAGTTCTTC.

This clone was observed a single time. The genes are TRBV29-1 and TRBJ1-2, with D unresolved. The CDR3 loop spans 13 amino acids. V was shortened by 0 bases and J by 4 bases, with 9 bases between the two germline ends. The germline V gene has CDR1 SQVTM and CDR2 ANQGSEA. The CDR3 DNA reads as TGCAGCGTTGAAGAGCGGGGTGGCTATGGCTACACCTTC. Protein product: CSVEERGGYGYTF.

For the CDR3, the DNA is TGTGCCATCAGTGAGCGCAGGGACTCCTACAATGAGCAGTTCTTC. Amino acids: CAISERRDSYNEQFF. The chain joins TRBV10-3 to TRBJ2-1; tentatively, D is TRBD1 (5 bases). CDR3 length: 15 residues. Per germline, CDR1 ENHRY and CDR2 SYGVKD. Trimming cost V 2 bases and J 0 bases, with 8 bases left between them.

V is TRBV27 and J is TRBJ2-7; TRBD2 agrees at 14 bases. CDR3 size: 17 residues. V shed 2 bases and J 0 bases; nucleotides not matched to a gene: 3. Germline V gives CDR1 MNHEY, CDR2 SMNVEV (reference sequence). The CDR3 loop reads CASSLRGLAGGSYEQYF. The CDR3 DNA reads TGTGCCAGCAGTTTAAGAGGACTAGCGGGAGGCTCCTACGAGCAGTACTTC.

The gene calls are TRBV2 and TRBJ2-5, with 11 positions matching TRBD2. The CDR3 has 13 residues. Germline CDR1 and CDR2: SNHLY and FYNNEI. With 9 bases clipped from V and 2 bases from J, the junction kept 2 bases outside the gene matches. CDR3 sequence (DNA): TGTGCCAGTGGGACTAGCGGTCAAGAGACCCAGTACTTC. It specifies CASGTSGQETQYF. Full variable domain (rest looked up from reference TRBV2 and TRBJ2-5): EPEVTQTPSHQVTQMGQEVILRCVPISNHLYFYWYRQILGQKVEFLVSFYNNEISEKSEIFDDQFSVERPDGSNFTLKIRSTKLEDSAMYFCASGTSGQETQYFGPGTRLLVL.

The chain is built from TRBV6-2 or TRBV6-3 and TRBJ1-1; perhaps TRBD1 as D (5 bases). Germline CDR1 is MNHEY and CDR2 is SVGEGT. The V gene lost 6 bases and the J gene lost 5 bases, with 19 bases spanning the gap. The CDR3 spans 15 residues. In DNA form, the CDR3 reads TGTGCCAGCAGCACACCTCCAGACAGTGGGACTGAAGCTTTCTTT. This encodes CASSTPPDSGTEAFF.

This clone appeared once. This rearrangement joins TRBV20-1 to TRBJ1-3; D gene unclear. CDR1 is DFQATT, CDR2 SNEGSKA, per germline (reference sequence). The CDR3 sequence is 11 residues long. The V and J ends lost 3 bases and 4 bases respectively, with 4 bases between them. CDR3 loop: CSAREGNTIYF. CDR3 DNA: TGCAGTGCTAGGGAGGGAAACACCATATATTTT.

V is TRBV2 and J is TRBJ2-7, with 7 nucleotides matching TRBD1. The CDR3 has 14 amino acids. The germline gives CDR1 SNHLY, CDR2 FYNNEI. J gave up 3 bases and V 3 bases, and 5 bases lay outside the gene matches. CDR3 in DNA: TGTGCCAGCAGTGATGTAGGGGGCGGCTACGAGCAGTACTTC. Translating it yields CASSDVGGGYEQYF. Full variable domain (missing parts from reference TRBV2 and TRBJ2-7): EPEVTQTPSHQVTQMGQEVILRCVPISNHLYFYWYRQILGQKVEFLVSFYNNEISEKSEIFDDQFSVERPDGSNFTLKIRSTKLEDSAMYFCASSDVGGGYEQYFGPGTRLTVT.

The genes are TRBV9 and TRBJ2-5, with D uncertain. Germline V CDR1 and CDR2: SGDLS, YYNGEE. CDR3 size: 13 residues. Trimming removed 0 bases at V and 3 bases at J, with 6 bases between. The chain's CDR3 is CASSVDYKETQYF. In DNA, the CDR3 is TGTGCCAGCAGCGTAGACTACAAAGAGACCCAGTACTTC.

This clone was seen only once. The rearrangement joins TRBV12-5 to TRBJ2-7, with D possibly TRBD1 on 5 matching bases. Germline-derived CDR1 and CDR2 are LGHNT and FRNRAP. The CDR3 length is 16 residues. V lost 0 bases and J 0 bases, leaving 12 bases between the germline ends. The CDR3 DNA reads TGTGCTAGTGGTTTGGTACTTGGGGCCTACTCCTACGAGCAGTACTTC. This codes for CASGLVLGAYSYEQYF.

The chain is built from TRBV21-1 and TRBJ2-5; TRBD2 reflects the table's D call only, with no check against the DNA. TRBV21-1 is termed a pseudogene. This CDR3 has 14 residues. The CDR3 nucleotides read TGTGCCAGCAGCAAAGCTCGGGGAGCGGAGACCCAGTACTTC. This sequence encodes CASSKARGAETQYF.

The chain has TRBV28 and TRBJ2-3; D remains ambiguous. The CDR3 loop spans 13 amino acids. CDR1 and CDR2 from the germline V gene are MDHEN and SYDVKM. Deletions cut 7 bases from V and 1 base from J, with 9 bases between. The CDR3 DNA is TGTGCCAGCACCAGAGGCGGCACAGATACGCAGTATTTT. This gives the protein CASTRGGTDTQYF.

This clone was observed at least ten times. CDR3 in amino acids: CASSQFTGTNTEAFF. CDR3 DNA sequence: TGCGCCAGCAGCCAGTTCACAGGGACGAACACTGAAGCTTTCTTT. The chain uses TRBV4-1 and TRBJ1-1, with D tentatively TRBD1 (6 bases). The V end lost 3 bases, the J end lost 1 base, and 12 bases lay between the germline ends. Germline CDR1 reads MGHRA; CDR2 reads YSYEKL. This CDR3 is 15 amino acids long.

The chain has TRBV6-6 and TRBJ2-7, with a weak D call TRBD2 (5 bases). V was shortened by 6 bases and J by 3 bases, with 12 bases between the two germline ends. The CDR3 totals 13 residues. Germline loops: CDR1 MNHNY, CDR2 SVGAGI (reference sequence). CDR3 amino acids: CASSEGYYYEQYF. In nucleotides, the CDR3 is TGTGCCAGCAGCGAGGGTTACTACTACGAGCAGTACTTC.

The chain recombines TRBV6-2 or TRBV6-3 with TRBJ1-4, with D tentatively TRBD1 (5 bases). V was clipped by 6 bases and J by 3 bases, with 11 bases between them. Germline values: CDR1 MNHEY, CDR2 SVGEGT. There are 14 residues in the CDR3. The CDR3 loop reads CASSRTPANEKLFF. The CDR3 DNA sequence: TGTGCCAGCAGCCGGACACCCGCTAATGAAAAACTGTTTTTT.

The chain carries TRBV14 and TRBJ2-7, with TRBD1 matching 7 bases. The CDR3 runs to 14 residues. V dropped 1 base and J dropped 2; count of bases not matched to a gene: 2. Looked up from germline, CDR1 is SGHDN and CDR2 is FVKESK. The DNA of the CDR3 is TGTGCCAGCAGCCAAGGACAGGGAACCTACGAGCAGTACTTC. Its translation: CASSQGQGTYEQYF.

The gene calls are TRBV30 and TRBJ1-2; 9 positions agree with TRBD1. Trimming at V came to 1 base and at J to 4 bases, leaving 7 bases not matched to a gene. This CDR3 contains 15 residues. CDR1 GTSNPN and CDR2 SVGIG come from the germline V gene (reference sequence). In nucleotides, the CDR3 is TGTGCCTGGAGTGATCCGGGGACAGGGTTCTATGGCTACACCTTC. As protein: CAWSDPGTGFYGYTF.

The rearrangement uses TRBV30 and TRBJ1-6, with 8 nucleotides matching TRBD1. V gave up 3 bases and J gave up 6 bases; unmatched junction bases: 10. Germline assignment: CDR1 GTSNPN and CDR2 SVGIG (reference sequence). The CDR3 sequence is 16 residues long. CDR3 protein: CAWSPNRGQGNSPLHF. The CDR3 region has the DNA TGTGCCTGGAGCCCGAACCGAGGACAGGGTAATTCACCCCTCCACTTT. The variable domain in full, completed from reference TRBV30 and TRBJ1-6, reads SQTIHQWPATLVQPVGSPLSLECTVEGTSNPNLYWYRQAAGRGLQLLFYSVGIGQISSEVPQNLSASRPQDRQFILSSKKLLLSDSGFYLCAWSPNRGQGNSPLHFGNGTRLTVT.

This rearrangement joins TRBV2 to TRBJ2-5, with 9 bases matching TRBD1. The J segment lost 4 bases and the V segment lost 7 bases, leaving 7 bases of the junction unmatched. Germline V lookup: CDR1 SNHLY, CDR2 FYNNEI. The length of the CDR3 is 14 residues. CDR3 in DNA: TGTGCCAGCACCTCGACAGGGGGTGGAGAGACCCAGTACTTC. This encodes CASTSTGGGETQYF.

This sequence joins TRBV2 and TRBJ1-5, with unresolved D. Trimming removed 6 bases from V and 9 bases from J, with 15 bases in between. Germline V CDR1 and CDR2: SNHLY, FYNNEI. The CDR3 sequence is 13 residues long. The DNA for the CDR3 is TGTGCCAGCAGCCCAGGACTGGTGGGGCCCCAGCATTTT. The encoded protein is CASSPGLVGPQHF.

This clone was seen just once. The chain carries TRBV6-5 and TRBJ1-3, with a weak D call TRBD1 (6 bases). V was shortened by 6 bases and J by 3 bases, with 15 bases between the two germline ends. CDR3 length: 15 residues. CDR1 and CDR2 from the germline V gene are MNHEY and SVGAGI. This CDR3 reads CASRTGRGGGNTIYF. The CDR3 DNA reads TGTGCCAGCAGGACCGGCAGGGGTGGTGGAAACACCATATATTTT.

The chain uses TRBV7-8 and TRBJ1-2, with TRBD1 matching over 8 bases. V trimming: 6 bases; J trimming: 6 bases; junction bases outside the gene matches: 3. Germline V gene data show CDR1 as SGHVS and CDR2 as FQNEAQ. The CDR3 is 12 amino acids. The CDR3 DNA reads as TGTGCCAGCAGTTCAGGGGGCAATGGCTACACCTTC. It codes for CASSSGGNGYTF. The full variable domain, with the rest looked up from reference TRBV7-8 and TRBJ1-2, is GAGVSQSPRYKVAKRGQDVALRCDPISGHVSLFWYQQALGQGPEFLTYFQNEAQLDKSGLPSDRFFAERPEGSVSTLKIQRTQQEDSAVYLCASSSGGNGYTFGSGTRLTVV.

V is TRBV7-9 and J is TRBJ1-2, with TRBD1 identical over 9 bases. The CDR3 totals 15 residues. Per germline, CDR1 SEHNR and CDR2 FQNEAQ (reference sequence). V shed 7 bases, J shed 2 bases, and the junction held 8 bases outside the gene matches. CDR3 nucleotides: TGTGCCAGCACCCTAGGGACAGGGAAAAACTATGGCTACACCTTC. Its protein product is CASTLGTGKNYGYTF.

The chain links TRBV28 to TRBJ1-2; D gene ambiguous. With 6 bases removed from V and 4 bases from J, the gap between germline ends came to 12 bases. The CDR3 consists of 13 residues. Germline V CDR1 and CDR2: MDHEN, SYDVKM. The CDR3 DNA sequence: TGTGCCAGCAGCCCGGCGCAGGCCTATGGCTACACCTTC. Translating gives CASSPAQAYGYTF.

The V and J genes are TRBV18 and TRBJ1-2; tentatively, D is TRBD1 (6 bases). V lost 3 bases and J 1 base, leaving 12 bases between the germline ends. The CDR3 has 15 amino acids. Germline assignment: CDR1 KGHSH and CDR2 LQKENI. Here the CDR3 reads CASSPAGARNYGYTF. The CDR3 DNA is TGTGCCAGCTCACCGGCAGGGGCACGTAACTATGGCTACACCTTC.

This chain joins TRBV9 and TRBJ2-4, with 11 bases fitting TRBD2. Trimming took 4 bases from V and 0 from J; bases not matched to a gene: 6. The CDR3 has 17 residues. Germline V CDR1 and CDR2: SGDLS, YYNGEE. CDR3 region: CASSTRLAGLAKNIQYF. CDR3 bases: TGTGCCAGCAGCACCCGACTAGCGGGACTAGCCAAAAACATTCAGTACTTC.

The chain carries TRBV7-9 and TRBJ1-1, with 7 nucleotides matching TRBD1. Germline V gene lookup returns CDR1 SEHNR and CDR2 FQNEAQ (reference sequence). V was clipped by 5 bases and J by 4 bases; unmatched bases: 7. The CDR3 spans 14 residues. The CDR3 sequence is CASSRGGASTEAFF. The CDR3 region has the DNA TGTGCCAGCAGCCGAGGGGGCGCGAGCACTGAAGCTTTCTTT.